This T cell receptor (beta chain) was observed in a study of T cells in Graves' hyperthyroidism and ophthalmopathy. Study-wide results and caveats: Onset of ophthalmopathy came a median approximately 6.5 months after the model predicted it.

In this sample, this clonotype turned up a few times. Its antigen is undetermined. Patients aged 18 to 65 had newly diagnosed hyperthyroidism that had lasted under 2 months. The study collected blood at first hyperthyroidism diagnosis, before any ophthalmopathy symptoms arose. It was less than 13 ml of fresh peripheral blood that supplied the PBMCs. Trimming cost V 4 bases and J 4 bases; bases outside gene matches: 9. The CDR3 loop spans 15 amino acids. CDR1 SEHNR and CDR2 FQNEAQ come from the germline V gene (reference sequence). TCR beta CDR3 sequences were amplified from RNA transcripts. In the first-round RT-PCR of the TCR CDR3, the HTBI primer set was used. TCRdb called the multiplex PCR reads again in MiXCR, with one record for every CDR3 protein. The sample includes 550,000 to 850,000 distinct CDR3 sequences, roughly a sixth of them seen just once.

V gene TRBV7-9 combines with J gene TRBJ1-2; 7 bases map to TRBD1. Sample: blood. This receptor was identified in a woman aged 45-60 years with Graves' hyperthyroidism that later progressed to Graves' ophthalmopathy. CDR3 residues: CASSSRTGTGYGYTF. In DNA form, the CDR3 reads TGTGCCAGCAGCTCCCGGACAGGTACCGGCTATGGCTACACCTTC.